The present entry profiles one TCR beta chain with its context. The CDR3 has 15 amino acids. CDR1 is SGHAT, CDR2 FQNNGV, per germline. Trimming cost V 5 bases and J 2 bases, with 15 bases left between them. This sample was taken from a study of human T cells and chemical hapten exposure. TCRdb itself ran the RACE reads through MiXCR, one entry per CDR3 protein. This sample has a few hundred thousand distinct CDR3 sequences, with roughly 7.4% found just once. As for time point: pre-sensitization, week 0. Regarding treatment: therapeutic diphenylcyclopropenone sensitization with weekly scalp DPC. The TCR comes from a man younger than 35 with alopecia areata. Some clones in this sample may be carry-over from other donors' samples. This chain joins TRBV11-2 and TRBJ2-5; D gene ambiguous. This material consisted of whole blood, taken in connection with sensitization to the hapten diphenylcyclopropenone (DPC). CDR3 amino acids: CASSPNPDLQETQYF. For the CDR3, the DNA is TGTGCCAGCAGCCCCAACCCCGATCTACAAGAGACCCAGTACTTC.